A single sample is the source of the 9 T cell receptor beta chains below, sequenced in a study of neurological immune-mediated disorders. MiXCR, run by TCRdb on the 5' RACE reads, gives a single entry per CDR3 protein. The sample contains 120,000 or so distinct CDR3 sequences, 3% to 3.5% of which appear only once. Sequenced sample: PBMCs. Source of these receptors: a woman in her 30s with multiple sclerosis.

In this sample, this clonotype turned up many times. The chain employs TRBV12-3 or TRBV12-4 and TRBJ2-7; D is perhaps TRBD2 (6 bases). This CDR3 spans 15 amino acids. V was clipped by 6 bases and J by 1 base, with 16 bases between them. The CDR3 region is CASRPTLAPSYEQYF. The CDR3 DNA sequence: TGTGCCAGCAGGCCCACCCTAGCGCCATCCTACGAGCAGTACTTC.

This clonotype appeared many times. The genes are TRBV6-1 and TRBJ1-1, with 8 bases that match TRBD1. The CDR3 is 14 residues long. The junction had 8 bases not matched to a gene; V was cut back by 8 bases and J by 3 bases. CDR1 is MNHNS, CDR2 SASEGT, per germline. CDR3 coding DNA: TGTGCCAGCGTTAGGACAGGGTGGGACACTGAAGCTTTCTTT. It is translated as CASVRTGWDTEAFF.

Many counts were recorded for this clonotype. The chain combines TRBV5-1 with TRBJ2-4; 10 bases are a match to TRBD2. Germline CDR1 is SGHRS and CDR2 is YFSETQ. V trimming: 5 bases; J trimming: 5 bases; junction bases outside the gene matches: 7. This CDR3 contains 15 residues. This chain's CDR3 is CASSPTSGAENIQYF. CDR3 DNA sequence: TGCGCCAGCAGTCCAACTAGCGGGGCGGAAAACATTCAGTACTTC.

Comment on this clonotype: This could be a read error, since a much larger clone is one nucleotide away. This chain connects TRBV7-2 to TRBJ1-5, with 12 bases that match TRBD1. The CDR3 totals 18 residues. Germline CDR1 and CDR2: SGHTA and FQGNSA. CDR3 protein: CASSLEFLGTGGNQHQHF. The CDR3 bases are TGTGCCAGCAGCTTAGAATTTCTTGGGACAGGGGGCAATCAGCACCAGCATTTT.

In this sample, this clonotype turned up many times. The V gene is TRBV5-1, the J gene TRBJ2-7; 7 nucleotides line up with TRBD1. Germline CDR1 reads SGHRS; CDR2 reads YFSETQ. The CDR3 sequence is 14 residues long. Trimming at V came to 4 bases and at J to 5 bases, leaving 9 bases not matched to a gene. The CDR3 protein is CASSRGQVEDEQYF. CDR3 DNA: TGCGCCAGCAGCCGAGGACAGGTGGAGGACGAGCAGTACTTC.

This clonotype was observed many times. V and J are TRBV27 and TRBJ1-1, with unresolved D. Germline values: CDR1 MNHEY, CDR2 SMNVEV (reference sequence). This CDR3 comprises 13 residues. Trimming shortened V by 8 bases and J by 0 bases, and 10 bases separated the two germline ends. The CDR3 region has the DNA TGTGCCAGCGGCCGGACGGTGAACACTGAAGCTTTCTTT. Encoded protein: CASGRTVNTEAFF.

This clonotype was observed many times. The V call is TRBV20-1, the J call TRBJ2-7; D ambiguous. CDR3 length: 12 residues. V dropped 0 bases and J dropped 3 bases, with 6 bases sitting between them. Per the germline V gene, CDR1 is DFQATT and CDR2 is SNEGSKA (reference sequence). The chain's CDR3 is CSARDRLYEQYF. CDR3 sequence (DNA): TGCAGTGCTAGAGACCGACTCTACGAGCAGTACTTC.

This clonotype has at least ten counts. This chain uses TRBV5-5 with TRBJ1-1, with D tentatively TRBD1 (5 bases). CDR3 length: 17 amino acids. Germline-derived CDR1 and CDR2 are SGHKS and YYEKEE (reference sequence). V was trimmed by 0 bases and J by 0 bases, leaving 15 bases between them. CDR3 DNA: TGTGCCAGCAGCTTGGACAGGCCTCGGGGGGTGAACACTGAAGCTTTCTTT. Translating gives CASSLDRPRGVNTEAFF. Full variable domain (outside the CDR3, taken from reference TRBV5-5 and TRBJ1-1): DAGVTQSPTHLIKTRGQQVTLRCSPISGHKSVSWYQQVLGQGPQFIFQYYEKEERGRGNFPDRFSARQFPNYSSELNVNALLLGDSALYLCASSLDRPRGVNTEAFFGQGTRLTVV.

This clonotype occurred many times. J is TRBJ1-2 and V is TRBV20-1, with D uncertain. Trimming removed 3 bases at V and 2 bases at J, with 13 bases between. The CDR3 is 14 residues long. From germline, CDR1 is DFQATT and CDR2 SNEGSKA (reference sequence). The CDR3 bases are TGCAGTGCTAGTATTAGGGCCCGGAACTATGGCTACACCTTC. Its translation is CSASIRARNYGYTF.